The 13 T cell receptor beta chains presented below share a single source sample, sequenced in a study of blood T cell repertoires in COVID-19. Assay used: immunoSEQ multiplex PCR; TCRdb lists only in-frame clones, some missing. The sample consists of 160,000 or so clones, about 87% of them appearing once. Sequencing used peripheral blood. These receptors originate from a woman in her sixties who had recovered from COVID-19.

V and J are TRBV18 and TRBJ1-3; D might be TRBD1 (5 bases). This CDR3 has 18 residues. Germline V gives CDR1 KGHSH, CDR2 LQKENI. V dropped 1 base and J dropped 2 bases, with 18 bases sitting between them. CDR3 residues: CASSPLSGISSAGNTIYF. The CDR3 DNA sequence: TGTGCCAGCTCACCACTGTCAGGGATCAGCTCGGCTGGAAACACCATATATTTT.

The chain recombines TRBV6-5 with TRBJ1-6; TRBD1 is a possible D gene (5 bases). The CDR3 consists of 15 residues. Deletions cut 2 bases from V and 7 bases from J, with 12 bases between. In germline, CDR1 is MNHEY, CDR2 SVGAGI. The DNA for the CDR3 is TGTGCCAGCAGTTACGACCGGGACTTAAATTCACCCCTCCACTTT. Protein: CASSYDRDLNSPLHF.

The CDR3 protein is CASSGDSLSYGYTF. The CDR3 region has the DNA TGTGCCAGCAGCGGCGACAGTTTAAGCTATGGCTACACCTTC. V usage is TRBV7-9 and J usage is TRBJ1-2; D is possibly TRBD1 (5 bases). V lost 5 bases, J lost 4 bases, and 14 bases lay in between. Germline assignment: CDR1 SEHNR and CDR2 FQNEAQ (reference sequence). The CDR3 contains 14 residues.

The rearrangement joins TRBV6-6 to TRBJ1-4; 10 nucleotides match TRBD1. V shed 4 bases, J shed 5 bases, and the junction held 4 bases outside the gene matches. In germline, CDR1 is MNHNY, CDR2 SVGAGI (reference sequence). This CDR3 region has 15 residues. CDR3 coding DNA: TGTGCCAGCAGTTCAGTGGGACAGGGGAATGAAAAACTGTTTTTT. It encodes CASSSVGQGNEKLFF.

This clone occurred a few times. The chain links TRBV5-1 to TRBJ1-4, with 8 nucleotides matching TRBD1. V shed 4 bases and J 2 bases; nucleotides not matched to a gene: 7. The CDR3 is 16 residues long. Germline loops: CDR1 SGHRS, CDR2 YFSETQ. CDR3 coding DNA: TGCGCCAGCAGCACCGGACAGGGAGGCACTAATGAAAAACTGTTTTTT. This gives the protein CASSTGQGGTNEKLFF.

This chain links TRBV28 with TRBJ2-3, with 8 bases fitting TRBD2. The V gene's germline CDR1 is MDHEN and CDR2 SYDVKM. The trim removed 11 bases at V and 2 bases at J, leaving 6 bases unmatched. The CDR3 totals 13 residues. The CDR3: CAGSSGPTDTQYF. The CDR3 DNA reads TGTGCCGGATCTAGCGGGCCCACAGATACGCAGTATTTT. Looking up the rest from reference TRBV28 and TRBJ2-3 gives the full variable domain: DVKVTQSSRYLVKRTGEKVFLECVQDMDHENMFWYRQDPGLGLRLIYFSYDVKMKEKGDIPEGYSVSREKKERFSLILESASTNQTSMYLCAGSSGPTDTQYFGPGTRLTVL.

The V and J genes are TRBV3-1 (or the pseudogene TRBV3-2) and TRBJ2-7, with D unresolved. CDR1 is LGHDT, CDR2 YNNKEL, per germline (reference sequence). CDR3 size: 13 residues. V dropped 1 base and J dropped 4 bases, with 8 bases sitting between them. CDR3 in amino acids: CASSQATSYEQYF. CDR3 DNA sequence: TGTGCCAGCAGCCAAGCTACTTCGTACGAGCAGTACTTC.

The genes are TRBV4-2 and TRBJ1-2; D might be TRBD1 (6 bases). The CDR3 contains 15 residues. Trimming left V 1 base short and J 0 bases short, with 9 bases between. CDR1 LGHNA and CDR2 YNFKEQ come from the germline V gene. DNA of the CDR3: TGTGCCAGCAGCCAAGCGGCAGGGGCTAACTATGGCTACACCTTC. Translating it yields CASSQAAGANYGYTF.

The V call is TRBV3-1 (or the pseudogene TRBV3-2), the J call TRBJ2-3; 7 bases agree with TRBD1. Germline CDR1 is LGHDT and CDR2 is YNNKEL (reference sequence). V trimming: 3 bases; J trimming: 3 bases; junction bases outside the gene matches: 9. The CDR3 has 16 residues. The CDR3 nucleotides are TGTGCCAGCAGCCACGCGACAGGGTTTAATACAGATACGCAGTATTTT. Protein sequence: CASSHATGFNTDTQYF.

This chain uses TRBV10-1 with TRBJ1-5; 8 bases are a match to TRBD1. Germline V gene lookup returns CDR1 WNHNN and CDR2 SYGVQD (reference sequence). The CDR3 runs 13 residues. V lost 8 bases, J lost 3 bases, and 3 bases stayed unmatched. CDR3 in amino acids: CASGQGLNQPQHF. CDR3 DNA: TGCGCCAGCGGACAGGGCCTCAATCAGCCCCAGCATTTT.

V gene TRBV11-2 combines with J gene TRBJ2-1, with 9 bases identical to TRBD1. Germline CDR1 and CDR2: SGHAT and FQNNGV. J gave up 6 bases and V 2 bases, and 11 bases lay outside the gene matches. CDR3 length: 17 residues. DNA of the CDR3: TGTGCCAGCAGCTTAAAGCCCTGGTTGGGACAGGGCAATGAGCAGTTCTTC. Amino acids: CASSLKPWLGQGNEQFF.

This rearrangement joins TRBV19 to TRBJ1-1; D unresolved. CDR3 length: 13 residues. Looked up from germline, CDR1 is LNHDA and CDR2 is SQIVND (reference sequence). Trimming cost V 5 bases and J 8 bases, with 15 bases left between them. The DNA of the CDR3 is TGTGCCAGTAGTCCCGGCCTCAGCGCAGAAGCTTTCTTT. It codes for CASSPGLSAEAFF.

This chain joins TRBV24-1 and TRBJ1-4; 7 bases line up with TRBD1. J was trimmed by 6 bases and V by 3 bases; bases with no gene match: 9. Germline CDR1 and CDR2: KGHDR and SFDVKD. The CDR3 covers 16 residues. The CDR3 reads CATSDGQAIGYEKLFF. The CDR3 coding sequence is TGTGCCACCAGTGATGGACAGGCCATAGGGTATGAAAAACTGTTTTTT.